This T cell receptor beta chain was documented in a study of cytomegalovirus exposure and HLA in healthy donors. Study-wide context: From HLA-typed donors, an early data release held 70 million to 95 million unique TCRs. Overall study results and limits: Further analysis was carried out later, and it showed several of the most significant clusters appearing linked to common viral pathogens. In a later analysis, an Asian-associated ancestry cluster reportedly showed fewer N-insertions than the approximately 700-donor mean.

Use of 60 Vbeta and 13 Jbeta primers characterized the PCR. Sequencing was performed with immunoSEQ multiplex PCR; in TCRdb, only in-frame clones are kept and a portion is missing. The table lists over 150,000 clones, 70% to 80% of them singletons. In the case of this clone: The antigen is unknown.

The germline gives CDR1 SGHDN, CDR2 FVKESK. The CDR3 sequence is 16 residues long. Trimming left V 1 base short and J 5 bases short, with 17 bases between. Sequencing input: PBMCs. The origin of this receptor is a man between 18 and 35 years old in good health and CMV-seropositive. The gene calls are TRBV14 and TRBJ2-5; perhaps TRBD2 as D (5 bases). The chain's CDR3 is CASSQVPGMGGETQYF. In DNA, the CDR3 is TGTGCCAGCAGCCAAGTTCCGGGGATGGGTGGTGAGACCCAGTACTTC.